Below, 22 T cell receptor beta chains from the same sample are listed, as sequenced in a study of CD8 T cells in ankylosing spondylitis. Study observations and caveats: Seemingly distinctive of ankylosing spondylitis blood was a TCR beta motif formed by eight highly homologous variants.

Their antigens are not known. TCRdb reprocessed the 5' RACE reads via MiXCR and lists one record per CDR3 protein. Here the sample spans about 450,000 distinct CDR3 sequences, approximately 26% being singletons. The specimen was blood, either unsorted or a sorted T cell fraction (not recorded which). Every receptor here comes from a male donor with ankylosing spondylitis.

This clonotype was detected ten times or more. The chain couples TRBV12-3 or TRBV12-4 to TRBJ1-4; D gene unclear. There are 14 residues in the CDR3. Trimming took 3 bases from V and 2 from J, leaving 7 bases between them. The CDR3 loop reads CASSFTATNEKLFF. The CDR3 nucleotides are TGTGCCAGCAGTTTCACAGCGACTAATGAAAAACTGTTTTTT.

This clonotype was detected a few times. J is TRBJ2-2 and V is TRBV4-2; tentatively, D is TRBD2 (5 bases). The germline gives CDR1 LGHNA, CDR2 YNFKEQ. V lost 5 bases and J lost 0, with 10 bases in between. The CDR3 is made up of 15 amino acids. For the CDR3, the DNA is TGTGCCAGCAGCTCTGCGAGGGCGAACACCGGGGAGCTGTTTTTT. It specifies CASSSARANTGELFF.

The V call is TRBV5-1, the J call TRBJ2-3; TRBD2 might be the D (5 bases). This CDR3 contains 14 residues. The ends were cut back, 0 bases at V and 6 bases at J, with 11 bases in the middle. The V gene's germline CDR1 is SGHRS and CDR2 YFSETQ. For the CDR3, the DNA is TGCGCCAGCAGCTTGGGTAGAAGGGAGGATACGCAGTATTTT. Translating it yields CASSLGRREDTQYF.

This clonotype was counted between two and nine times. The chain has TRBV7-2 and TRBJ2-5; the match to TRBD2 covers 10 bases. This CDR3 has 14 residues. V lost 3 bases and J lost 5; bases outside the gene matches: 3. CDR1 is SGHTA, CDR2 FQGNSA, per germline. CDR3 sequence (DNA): TGTGCCAGCAGCTTTCAAGCGGGAGGGGAGACCCAGTACTTC. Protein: CASSFQAGGETQYF. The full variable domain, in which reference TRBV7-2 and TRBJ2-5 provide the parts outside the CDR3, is GAGVSQSPSNKVTEKGKDVELRCDPISGHTALYWYRQSLGQGLEFLIYFQGNSAPDKSGLPSDRFSAERTGGSVSTLTIQRTQQEDSAVYLCASSFQAGGETQYFGPGTRLLVL.

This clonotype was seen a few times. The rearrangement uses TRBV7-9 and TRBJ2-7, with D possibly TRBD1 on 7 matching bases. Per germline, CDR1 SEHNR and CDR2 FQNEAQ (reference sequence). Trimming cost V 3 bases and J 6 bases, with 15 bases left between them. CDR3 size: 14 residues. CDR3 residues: CASSFGQGGGEQYF. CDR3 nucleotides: TGTGCCAGCAGCTTTGGGCAGGGGGGAGGCGAGCAGTACTTC.

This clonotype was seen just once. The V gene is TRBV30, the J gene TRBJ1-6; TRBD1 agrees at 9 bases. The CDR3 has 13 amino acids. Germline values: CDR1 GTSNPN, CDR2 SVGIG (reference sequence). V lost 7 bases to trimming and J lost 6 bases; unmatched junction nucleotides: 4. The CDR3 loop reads CALQGAGNSPLHF. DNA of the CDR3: TGTGCCTTACAGGGGGCCGGTAATTCACCCCTCCACTTT.

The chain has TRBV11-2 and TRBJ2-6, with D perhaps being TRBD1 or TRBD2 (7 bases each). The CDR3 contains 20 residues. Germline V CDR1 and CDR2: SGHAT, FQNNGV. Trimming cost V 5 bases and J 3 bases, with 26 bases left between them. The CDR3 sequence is CASSKVPPGRGQGGANVLTF. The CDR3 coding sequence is TGTGCCAGCAGCAAAGTGCCGCCGGGGAGGGGGCAGGGTGGGGCCAACGTCCTGACTTTC.

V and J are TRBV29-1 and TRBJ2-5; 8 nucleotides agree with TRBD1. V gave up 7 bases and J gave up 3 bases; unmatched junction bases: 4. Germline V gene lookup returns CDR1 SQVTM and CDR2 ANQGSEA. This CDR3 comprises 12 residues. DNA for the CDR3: TGCAGCGCTACGACAGGGGAAGAGACCCAGTACTTC. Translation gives CSATTGEETQYF.

The CDR3 nucleotides read TGTGCCATCAGTGGTGATGGCAGGGGTAGCTATGGCTACACCTTC. Translation gives CAISGDGRGSYGYTF. The J gene is TRBJ1-2, the V gene TRBV10-3; TRBD1 might be the D (6 bases). The CDR3 has 15 amino acids. Germline lookup yields CDR1 ENHRY and CDR2 SYGVKD. V was pared by 4 bases and J by 4 bases, with 16 bases between.

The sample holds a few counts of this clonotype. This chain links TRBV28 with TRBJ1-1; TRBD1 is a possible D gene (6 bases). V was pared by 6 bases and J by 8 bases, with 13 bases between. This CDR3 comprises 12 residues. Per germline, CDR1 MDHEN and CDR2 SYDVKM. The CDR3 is CASRDRGREAFF. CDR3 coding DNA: TGTGCCAGCAGGGACAGAGGGAGAGAAGCTTTCTTT.

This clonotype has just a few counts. The CDR3 loop is CASSALSGGWGTDTQYF. The CDR3 region has the DNA TGTGCCAGCAGTGCGTTGTCAGGGGGCTGGGGCACAGATACGCAGTATTTT. The chain links TRBV25-1 to TRBJ2-3, with 8 bases matching TRBD1. V lost 4 bases, J lost 1 base, and 10 bases stayed unmatched. The length of the CDR3 is 17 residues. The germline gives CDR1 MGHDK, CDR2 SYGVNS. The full variable domain, its missing parts supplied by reference TRBV25-1 and TRBJ2-3, is EADIYQTPRYLVIGTGKKITLECSQTMGHDKMYWYQQDPGMELHLIHYSYGVNSTEKGDLSSESTVSRIRTEHFPLTLESARPSHTSQYLCASSALSGGWGTDTQYFGPGTRLTVL.

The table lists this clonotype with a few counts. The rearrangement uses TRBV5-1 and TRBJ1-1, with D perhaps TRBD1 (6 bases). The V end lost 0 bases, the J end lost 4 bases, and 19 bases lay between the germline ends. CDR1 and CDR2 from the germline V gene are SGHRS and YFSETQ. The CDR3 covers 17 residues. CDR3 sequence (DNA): TGCGCCAGCAGCTTGGCCGTTTCTCTGGGGGGCCGCACTGAAGCTTTCTTT. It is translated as CASSLAVSLGGRTEAFF.

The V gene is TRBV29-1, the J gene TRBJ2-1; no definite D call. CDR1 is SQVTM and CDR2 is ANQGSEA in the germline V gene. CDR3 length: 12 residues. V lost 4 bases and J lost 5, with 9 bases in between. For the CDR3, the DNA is TGCAGCGTTGCCAGAACGGACAATGAGCAGTTCTTC. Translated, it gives CSVARTDNEQFF.

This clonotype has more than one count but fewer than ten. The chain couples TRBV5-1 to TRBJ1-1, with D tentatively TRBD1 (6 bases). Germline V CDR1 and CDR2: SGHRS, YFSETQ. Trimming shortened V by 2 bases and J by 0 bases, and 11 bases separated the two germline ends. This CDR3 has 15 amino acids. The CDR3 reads CASSFGQTMNTEAFF. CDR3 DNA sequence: TGCGCCAGCAGCTTCGGACAGACCATGAACACTGAAGCTTTCTTT.

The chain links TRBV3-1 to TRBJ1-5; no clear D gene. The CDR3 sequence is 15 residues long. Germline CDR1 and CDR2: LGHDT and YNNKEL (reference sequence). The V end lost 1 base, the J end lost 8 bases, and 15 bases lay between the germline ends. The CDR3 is CASSQGLGGPEPQHF. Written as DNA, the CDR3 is TGTGCCAGCAGCCAAGGACTAGGAGGACCGGAGCCCCAGCATTTT. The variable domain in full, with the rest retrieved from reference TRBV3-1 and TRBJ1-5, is DTAVSQTPKYLVTQMGNDKSIKCEQNLGHDTMYWYKQDSKKFLKIMFSYNNKELIINETVPNRFSPKSPDKAHLNLHINSLELGDSAVYFCASSQGLGGPEPQHFGDGTRLSIL.

The CDR3: CSAREVKGSQPQHF. DNA for the CDR3: TGCAGTGCTAGAGAGGTAAAGGGGAGTCAGCCCCAGCATTTT. The chain carries TRBV20-1 and TRBJ1-5, with D perhaps matching TRBD1 (5 bases). V lost 0 bases to trimming and J lost 6 bases, with 12 bases between them. CDR1 DFQATT and CDR2 SNEGSKA come from the germline V gene (reference sequence). The CDR3 totals 14 residues.

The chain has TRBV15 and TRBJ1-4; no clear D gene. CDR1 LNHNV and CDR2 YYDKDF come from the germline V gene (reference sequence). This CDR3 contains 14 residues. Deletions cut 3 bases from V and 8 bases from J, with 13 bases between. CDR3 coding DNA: TGTGCCACCAGCAGTTACCCCTCCGAGGAAAAACTGTTTTTT. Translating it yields CATSSYPSEEKLFF.

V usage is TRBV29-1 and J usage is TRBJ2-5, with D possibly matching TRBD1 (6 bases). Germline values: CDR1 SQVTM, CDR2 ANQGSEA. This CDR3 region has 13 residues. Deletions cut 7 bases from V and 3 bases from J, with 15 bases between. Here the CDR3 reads CSGTTGAKETQYF. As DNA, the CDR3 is TGCAGCGGGACGACAGGAGCAAAAGAGACCCAGTACTTC.

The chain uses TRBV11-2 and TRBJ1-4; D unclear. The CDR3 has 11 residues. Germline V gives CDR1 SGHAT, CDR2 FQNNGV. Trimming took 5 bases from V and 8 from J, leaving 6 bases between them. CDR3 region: CASSTTEKLFF. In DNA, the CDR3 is TGTGCCAGCAGCACTACCGAAAAACTGTTTTTT.

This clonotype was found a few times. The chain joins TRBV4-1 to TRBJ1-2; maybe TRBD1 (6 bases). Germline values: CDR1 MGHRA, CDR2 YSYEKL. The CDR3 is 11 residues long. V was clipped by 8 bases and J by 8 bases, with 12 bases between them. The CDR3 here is CASYRVGGYTF. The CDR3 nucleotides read TGCGCCAGCTACAGGGTTGGGGGCTACACCTTC.

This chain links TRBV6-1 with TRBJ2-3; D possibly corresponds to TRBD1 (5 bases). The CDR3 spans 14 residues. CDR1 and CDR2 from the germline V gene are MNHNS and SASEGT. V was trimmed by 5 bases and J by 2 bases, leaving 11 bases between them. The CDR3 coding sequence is TGTGCCAGCAGTCAACGACAGATCACAGATACGCAGTATTTT. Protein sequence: CASSQRQITDTQYF.

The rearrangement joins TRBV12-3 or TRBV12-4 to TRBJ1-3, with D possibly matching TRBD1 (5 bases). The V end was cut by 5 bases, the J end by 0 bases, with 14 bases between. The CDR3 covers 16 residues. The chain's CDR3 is CASSPWGTNSGNTIYF. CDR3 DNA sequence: TGTGCCAGCAGTCCCTGGGGCACCAACTCTGGAAACACCATATATTTT.